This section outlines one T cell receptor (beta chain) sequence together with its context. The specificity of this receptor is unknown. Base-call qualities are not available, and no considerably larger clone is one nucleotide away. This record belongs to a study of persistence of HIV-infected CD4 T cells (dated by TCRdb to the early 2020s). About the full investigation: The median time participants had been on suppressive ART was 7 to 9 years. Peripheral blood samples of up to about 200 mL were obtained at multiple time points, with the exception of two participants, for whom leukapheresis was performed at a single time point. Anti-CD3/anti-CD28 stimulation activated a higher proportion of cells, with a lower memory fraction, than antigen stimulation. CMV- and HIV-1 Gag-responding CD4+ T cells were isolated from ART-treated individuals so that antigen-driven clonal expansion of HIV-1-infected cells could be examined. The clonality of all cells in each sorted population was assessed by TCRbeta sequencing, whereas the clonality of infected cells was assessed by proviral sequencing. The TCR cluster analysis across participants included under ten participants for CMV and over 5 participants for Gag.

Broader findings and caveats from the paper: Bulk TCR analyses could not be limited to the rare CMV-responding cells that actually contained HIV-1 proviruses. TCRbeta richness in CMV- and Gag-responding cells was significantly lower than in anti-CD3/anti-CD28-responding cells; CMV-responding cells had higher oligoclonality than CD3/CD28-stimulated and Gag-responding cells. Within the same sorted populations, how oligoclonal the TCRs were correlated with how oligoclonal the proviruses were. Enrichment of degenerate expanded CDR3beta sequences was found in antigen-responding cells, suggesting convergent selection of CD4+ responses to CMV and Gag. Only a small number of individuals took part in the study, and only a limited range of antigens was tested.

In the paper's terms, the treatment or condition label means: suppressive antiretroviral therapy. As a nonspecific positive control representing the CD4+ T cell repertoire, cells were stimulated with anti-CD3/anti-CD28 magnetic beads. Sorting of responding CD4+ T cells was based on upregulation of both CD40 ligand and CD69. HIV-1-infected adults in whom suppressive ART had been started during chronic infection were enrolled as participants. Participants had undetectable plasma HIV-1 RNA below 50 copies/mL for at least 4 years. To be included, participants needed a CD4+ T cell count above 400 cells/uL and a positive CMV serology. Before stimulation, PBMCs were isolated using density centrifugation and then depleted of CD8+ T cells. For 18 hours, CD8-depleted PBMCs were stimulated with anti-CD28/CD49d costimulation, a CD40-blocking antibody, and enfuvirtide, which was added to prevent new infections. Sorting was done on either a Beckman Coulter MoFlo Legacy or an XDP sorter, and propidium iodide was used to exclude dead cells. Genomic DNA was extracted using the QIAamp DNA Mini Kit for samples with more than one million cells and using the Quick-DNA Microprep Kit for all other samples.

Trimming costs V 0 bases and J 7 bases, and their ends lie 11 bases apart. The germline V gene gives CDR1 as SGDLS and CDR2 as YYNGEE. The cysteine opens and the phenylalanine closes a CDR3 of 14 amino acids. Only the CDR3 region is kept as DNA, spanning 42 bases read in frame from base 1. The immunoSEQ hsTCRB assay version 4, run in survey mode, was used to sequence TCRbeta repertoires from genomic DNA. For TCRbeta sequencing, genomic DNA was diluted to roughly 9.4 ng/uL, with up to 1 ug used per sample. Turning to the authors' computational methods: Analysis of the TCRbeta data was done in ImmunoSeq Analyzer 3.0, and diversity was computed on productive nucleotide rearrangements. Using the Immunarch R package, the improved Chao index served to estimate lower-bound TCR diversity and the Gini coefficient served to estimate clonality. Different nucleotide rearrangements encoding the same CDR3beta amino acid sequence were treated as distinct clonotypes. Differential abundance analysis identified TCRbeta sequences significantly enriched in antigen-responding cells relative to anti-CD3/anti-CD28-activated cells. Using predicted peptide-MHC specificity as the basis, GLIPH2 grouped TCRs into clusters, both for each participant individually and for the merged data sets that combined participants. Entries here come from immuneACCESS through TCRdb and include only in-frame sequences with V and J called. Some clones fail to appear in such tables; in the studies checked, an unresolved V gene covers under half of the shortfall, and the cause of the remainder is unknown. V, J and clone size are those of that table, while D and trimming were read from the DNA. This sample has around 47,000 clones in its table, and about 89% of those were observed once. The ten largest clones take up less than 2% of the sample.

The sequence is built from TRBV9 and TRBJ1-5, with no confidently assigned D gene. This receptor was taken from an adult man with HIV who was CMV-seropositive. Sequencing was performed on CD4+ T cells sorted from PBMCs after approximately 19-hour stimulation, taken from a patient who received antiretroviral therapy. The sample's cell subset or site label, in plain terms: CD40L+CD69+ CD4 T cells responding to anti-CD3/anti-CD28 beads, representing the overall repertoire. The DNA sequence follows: TGTGCCAGCAGCGTAGGAGAGTTGTTACAGCCCCAGCATTTT. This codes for CASSVGELLQPQHF.